This T cell receptor (beta chain) appears in the sequencing data of a study of beta chain features in type 1 diabetes (dated by TCRdb to the late 2010s). In terms of the full investigation: No differences in mean age, gender distribution, total cell number or subset yield were found between patients and healthy donors. A total of approximately 99,000,000 sorted cells were examined across all samples, and RNA yield correlated strongly with the number of cells per subset. The study compared the TCRB repertoires of sorted circulating CD4+ T cell subsets in recently diagnosed type 1 diabetes patients with those in matched healthy donors. Regulatory and stem cell-like memory subsets were obtained from only 8 patients and roughly 8 healthy donors, while naive and central memory subsets were obtained from all 30 or so donors.

From each donor, a single peripheral blood sample of approximately 120 mL on average was drawn into heparinised tubes. A BD FACSAria II was used to sort naive, central memory, regulatory and stem cell-like memory CD4+ T cells with a panel that included CD45RO, CCR7, CD25, CD127, CD95 and CD27. Every sorted population had a purity above 98%. PBMCs were isolated immediately by Lymphoprep density gradient centrifugation and stained directly without culture. Samples were stained and sorted in pairs, with one healthy donor and one patient per experiment, so that batch effects were minimized. The entire amount of isolated RNA was reverse transcribed using the High Capacity cDNA Reverse Transcription Kit, so the sequenced TCRB transcripts were expressed ones. Naive, central memory and regulatory T cell samples underwent deep immunoSEQ sequencing, averaging roughly 3.4 million total reads per sample. Sorted cells were lysed in RLT buffer and RNA was extracted with DNase-treated RNeasy Micro or Mini kits, depending on cell number. Each cell subset was processed on its own to prevent cross-contamination, while patient and healthy donor samples were processed together. Using the immunoSEQ multiplex PCR, TCRB sequences were amplified from cDNA into 87-bp fragments spanning the CDR3 region. Sequencing of the amplicons was done on the Illumina HiSeq platform. The study's processing was this. Synthetic template baselines were used to correct PCR bias computationally, reads within Hamming distance 2 were collapsed together, and singletons that could not be merged were discarded. By aligning reads against IMGT, V, D and J genes, CDR3 length, and insertions or deletions at six rearrangement sites were assigned. Within each subset, clonotype counts were normalized to sorted cell number, and only after that were true diversity and Gini coefficients computed with the tcR R package. Repertoire sharing was quantified using the overlap coefficient calculated on TCRB nucleotide sequences. Out-of-frame TCRB sequences from naive cells were analyzed to stand in for the pre-selection repertoire. TCRdb took this table from immuneACCESS and kept in-frame rearrangements with V and J called. Such tables lack part of the clones; where checked against another copy, unresolved V genes explain under half of the gap, and the rest is unexplained. V and J calls and clone size follow that table, whereas D and trimming were derived from the DNA. This sample gives some 170,000 clones in total; over 55% of them show up just once. The ten most abundant clones make up roughly 0.095% of the sample.

For this clone: This receptor's antigen is unknown. Per-base qualities were not stored, and no clone one base away is much larger.

The CDR3 measures 14 amino acids from cysteine to phenylalanine. Just CDR3 DNA is preserved here, 42 bases in frame from base 1. From the germline V gene, CDR1 is SQVTM and CDR2 is ANQGSEA. V and J are truncated by 7 bases and 5 bases respectively, leaving an intervening sequence of 20 bases. Overall results and qualifications from the work: At VDJ recombination sites, type 1 diabetes patients had fewer insertions and more deleted nucleotides, which implies abnormalities in thymic rearrangement. Because cDNA rather than genomic DNA was sequenced, highly expressing activated cells could have been over-represented, although no difference in activation and CD3 levels was found between groups. Shorter templates might be favored by PCR, yet because patient and control samples were amplified and corrected together, any such skew would affect both groups equally. Type 1 diabetes patients showed a moderate but significant shortening of TCRB CDR3 length in all four CD4+ subsets. Because small numbers of individuals were included in the HLA sub-analyses, any influence of HLA type on TCRB rearrangement was left unresolved. The naive, central memory and regulatory TCRB repertoires appeared to resemble one another more closely among patients than among healthy donors.

The sample was naive CD4+ T cells from blood. The sample's cell subset or site label is to be understood as: true naive CD4+ T cells. The source of this sequence is a man aged 30-40 years with type 1 diabetes. Recombination connected TRBV29-1 to TRBJ1-1; the D region possibly corresponds to TRBD1 (6 bases align). For the CDR3, the sequence is CSALTGGAGTEAFF. The sequenced DNA: TGCAGCGCCCTAACCGGGGGGGCGGGTACTGAAGCTTTCTTT.